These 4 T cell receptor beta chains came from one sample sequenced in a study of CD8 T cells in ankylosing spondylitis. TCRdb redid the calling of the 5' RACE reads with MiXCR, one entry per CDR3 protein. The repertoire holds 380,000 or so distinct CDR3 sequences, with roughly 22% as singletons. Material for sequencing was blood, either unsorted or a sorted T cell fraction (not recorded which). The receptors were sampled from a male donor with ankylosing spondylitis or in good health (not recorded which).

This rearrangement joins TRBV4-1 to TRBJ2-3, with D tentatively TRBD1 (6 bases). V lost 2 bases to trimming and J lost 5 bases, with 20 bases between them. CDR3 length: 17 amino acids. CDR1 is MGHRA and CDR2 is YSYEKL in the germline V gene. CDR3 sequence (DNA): TGCGCCAGCAGCCAACCCGGGACATCCTTCGACTTAGATACGCAGTATTTT. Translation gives CASSQPGTSFDLDTQYF.

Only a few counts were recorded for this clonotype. This CDR3 is CASSLSPTGSLSGANVLTF. DNA of the CDR3: TGTGCCAGCAGCTTATCCCCGACAGGTTCTTTGAGTGGGGCCAACGTCCTGACTTTC. The chain is built from TRBV11-2 and TRBJ2-6, with TRBD1 as a possible D gene (6 bases). There are 19 residues in the CDR3. Looked up from germline, CDR1 is SGHAT and CDR2 is FQNNGV. Trimming removed 2 bases from V and 3 bases from J, with 20 bases in between. Full variable domain (remainder filled in from reference TRBV11-2 and TRBJ2-6): EAGVAQSPRYKIIEKRQSVAFWCNPISGHATLYWYQQILGQGPKLLIQFQNNGVVDDSQLPKDRFSAERLKGVDSTLKIQPAKLEDSAVYLCASSLSPTGSLSGANVLTFGAGSRLTVL.

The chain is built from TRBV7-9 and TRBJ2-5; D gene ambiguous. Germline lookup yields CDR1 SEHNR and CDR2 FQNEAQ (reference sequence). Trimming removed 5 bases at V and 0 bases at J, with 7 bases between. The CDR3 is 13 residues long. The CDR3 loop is CASSDENQETQYF. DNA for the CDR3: TGTGCCAGCAGCGACGAGAACCAAGAGACCCAGTACTTC.

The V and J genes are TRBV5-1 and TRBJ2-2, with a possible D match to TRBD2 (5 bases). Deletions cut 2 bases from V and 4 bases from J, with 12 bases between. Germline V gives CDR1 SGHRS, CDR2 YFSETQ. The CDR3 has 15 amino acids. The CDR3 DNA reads TGCGCCAGCAGCTTCCAGGAGGCAAGCACCGGGGAGCTGTTTTTT. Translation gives CASSFQEASTGELFF.